The 26 T cell receptor beta chains presented below share a single source sample, sequenced in a study of blood T cell repertoires in COVID-19. Data came from immunoSEQ multiplex PCR; TCRdb stores just in-frame clones and leaves some out. The profile shows some 300,000 clones, roughly 90% of them singletons. Input material: peripheral blood. These receptors originate from a young man with active or convalescent COVID-19.

The chain links TRBV5-6 to TRBJ2-1; possibly TRBD2 for D (5 bases). Trimming left V 3 bases short and J 10 bases short, with 14 bases between. The CDR3 runs 13 residues. Germline CDR1 and CDR2: SGHDT and YYEEEE. CDR3 sequence reads: CASSWTLADEQFF. CDR3 sequence (DNA): TGTGCCAGCAGCTGGACGCTAGCCGACGAGCAGTTCTTC.

The chain carries TRBV24-1 and TRBJ1-5; D is ambiguous. V lost 3 bases to trimming and J lost 10 bases, with 15 bases between them. This CDR3 is 14 amino acids long. Germline V gene sequence: CDR1 KGHDR, CDR2 SFDVKD. CDR3 nucleotides: TGTGCCACCAGTGATGCAGGTGCTGCCGGTCCCCAGCATTTT. Translated, it gives CATSDAGAAGPQHF.

The chain uses TRBV9 and TRBJ2-3, with 8 positions matching TRBD2. V dropped 0 bases and J dropped 2; count of bases not matched to a gene: 8. Germline assignment: CDR1 SGDLS and CDR2 YYNGEE. This CDR3 contains 17 residues. Written as DNA, the CDR3 is TGTGCCAGCAGCGTAGCTCCAGTAGCGGGATTCACAGATACGCAGTATTTT. Encoded protein: CASSVAPVAGFTDTQYF.

V usage is TRBV19 and J usage is TRBJ2-7; perhaps TRBD1 as D (6 bases). Looked up from germline, CDR1 is LNHDA and CDR2 is SQIVND (reference sequence). The ends were cut back, 8 bases at V and 2 bases at J, with 10 bases in the middle. This CDR3 is built from 12 residues. The CDR3 loop reads CASSQGPYEQYF. Written as DNA, the CDR3 is TGTGCCAGTTCACAGGGCCCCTACGAGCAGTACTTC.

The rearrangement joins TRBV27 to TRBJ2-7, with 10 bases identical to TRBD1. CDR3 length: 16 amino acids. V gave up 4 bases and J gave up 6 bases; unmatched junction bases: 12. The germline V gene has CDR1 MNHEY and CDR2 SMNVEV (reference sequence). The CDR3 spells CASSSSPGQGPLEQYF. The CDR3 DNA reads TGTGCCAGCAGTTCTTCCCCGGGACAGGGGCCTCTCGAGCAGTACTTC.

V gene TRBV5-4 combines with J gene TRBJ2-7; perhaps TRBD1 as D (5 bases). CDR1 and CDR2 (germline): SGHNT, YYREEE (reference sequence). Trimming cost V 0 bases and J 9 bases, with 13 bases left between them. There are 13 residues in the CDR3. The CDR3, as DNA: TGTGCCAGCAGCTTGGGGACATCCGGGCGGCAGTACTTC. The encoded protein is CASSLGTSGRQYF.

The chain combines TRBV19 with TRBJ2-1; no reliable D call. In germline, CDR1 is LNHDA, CDR2 SQIVND (reference sequence). V lost 7 bases to trimming and J lost 0 bases, with 13 bases between them. This CDR3 is 15 amino acids long. The CDR3 coding sequence is TGTGCCAGTACCGGAGCACTGAACTCCTACAATGAGCAGTTCTTC. Its translation: CASTGALNSYNEQFF. The whole variable domain, filled in from reference TRBV19 and TRBJ2-1, reads DGGITQSPKYLFRKEGQNVTLSCEQNLNHDAMYWYRQDPGQGLRLIYYSQIVNDFQKGDIAEGYSVSREKKESFPLTVTSAQKNPTAFYLCASTGALNSYNEQFFGPGTRLTVL.

This chain connects TRBV2 to TRBJ2-2; D possibly corresponds to TRBD2 (6 bases). This CDR3 spans 12 amino acids. V was clipped by 4 bases and J by 6 bases, with 6 bases between them. Germline assignment: CDR1 SNHLY and CDR2 FYNNEI. CDR3: CASSGLAGELFF. The CDR3 nucleotides are TGTGCCAGCAGTGGACTAGCCGGGGAGCTGTTTTTT.

This chain links TRBV6-5 with TRBJ2-5; 8 positions agree with TRBD1. Germline values: CDR1 MNHEY, CDR2 SVGAGI. V shed 5 bases, J shed 4 bases, and the junction held 3 bases outside the gene matches. The CDR3 has 13 residues. The chain's CDR3 is CASSPDRGETQYF. CDR3 in DNA: TGTGCCAGCAGTCCTGACAGGGGAGAGACCCAGTACTTC.

The chain uses TRBV2 and TRBJ2-1; possible D gene TRBD1, 6 bases. V was cut by 7 bases and J by 9 bases, with 16 bases left in between. Germline assignment: CDR1 SNHLY and CDR2 FYNNEI. The CDR3 consists of 13 residues. The CDR3 DNA follows: TGTGCCAGCATCCTACCAGGGGAGCGTGAGCAGTTCTTC. This sequence encodes CASILPGEREQFF.

V usage is TRBV7-2 and J usage is TRBJ2-3, with 7 bases identical to TRBD1. The CDR3 has 15 residues. Germline assignment: CDR1 SGHTA and CDR2 FQGNSA. Trimming removed 5 bases from V and 0 bases from J; junction bases left unmatched: 5. As DNA, the CDR3 is TGTGCCAGCAGCCCAGGGACAGAAAGCACAGATACGCAGTATTTT. Translated: CASSPGTESTDTQYF.

V is TRBV7-2 and J is TRBJ2-5, with 9 nucleotides matching TRBD1. The CDR3 spans 14 residues. CDR1 and CDR2 from the germline V gene are SGHTA and FQGNSA. Trimming took 4 bases from V and 4 from J; bases not matched to a gene: 4. The CDR3 bases are TGTGCCAGCAGCTCTAACAGGGGGCGAGAGACCCAGTACTTC. Translated: CASSSNRGRETQYF.

The genes are TRBV5-1 and TRBJ2-7; D unresolved. The CDR3 runs 14 residues. Trimming shortened V by 6 bases and J by 6 bases, and 19 bases separated the two germline ends. From germline, CDR1 is SGHRS and CDR2 YFSETQ. The CDR3 DNA reads TGCGCCAGCAAGGTCGCTCACACTACGGGCGAGCAGTACTTC. Its protein product is CASKVAHTTGEQYF.

This chain uses TRBV10-3 with TRBJ1-2; TRBD1 aligns across 8 bases. The ends lost 2 bases at V and 6 bases at J; junction bases unmatched: 11. The CDR3 sequence is 16 residues long. Germline CDR1 and CDR2: ENHRY and SYGVKD. The CDR3 is CAISEPGQGNYDGYTF. The CDR3 DNA reads as TGTGCCATCAGTGAGCCCGGACAGGGTAACTATGATGGCTACACCTTC.

The rearrangement joins TRBV11-1 to TRBJ2-1; tentatively, D is TRBD2 (5 bases). This CDR3 is built from 16 residues. Germline CDR1 SGHAT, CDR2 FQDESV (reference sequence). V was clipped by 4 bases and J by 0 bases, with 13 bases between them. The CDR3 DNA reads TGTGCCAGCAGCTCAGATCTGGCGGGCTCCTACAATGAGCAGTTCTTC. Translation gives CASSSDLAGSYNEQFF. The variable domain in full, completed from reference TRBV11-1 and TRBJ2-1, reads EAEVAQSPRYKITEKSQAVAFWCDPISGHATLYWYRQILGQGPELLVQFQDESVVDDSQLPKDRFSAERLKGVDSTLKIQPAELGDSAMYLCASSSDLAGSYNEQFFGPGTRLTVL.

V usage is TRBV5-5 and J usage is TRBJ1-6; tentative D call: TRBD1 (6 bases). This CDR3 is built from 14 residues. The V gene's germline CDR1 is SGHKS and CDR2 YYEKEE (reference sequence). Trimming removed 0 bases from V and 8 bases from J, with 9 bases in between. DNA for the CDR3: TGTGCCAGCAGCTTGGGGGCAGGGGATTCACCCCTCCACTTT. It is translated as CASSLGAGDSPLHF.

The chain couples TRBV6-2 or TRBV6-3 to TRBJ2-7, with a possible D match to TRBD1 (6 bases). V lost 4 bases to trimming and J lost 5 bases, with 9 bases between them. The V gene's germline CDR1 is MNHEY and CDR2 SVGEGT. The CDR3 extends over 12 amino acids. The CDR3 region is CASSLQGHEQYF. The CDR3 coding sequence is TGTGCCAGCAGTTTACAGGGCCACGAGCAGTACTTC.

The chain employs TRBV27 and TRBJ1-1; 7 bases fit TRBD1. The CDR3 has 15 amino acids. J was trimmed by 4 bases and V by 7 bases; bases with no gene match: 12. Germline values: CDR1 MNHEY, CDR2 SMNVEV (reference sequence). The CDR3 here is CASTMGQGVGTEAFF. As DNA, the CDR3 is TGTGCCAGCACCATGGGCCAGGGGGTTGGCACTGAAGCTTTCTTT.

The chain is built from TRBV6-5 and TRBJ1-2, with 7 bases matching TRBD1. Germline V gives CDR1 MNHEY, CDR2 SVGAGI. V was pared by 4 bases and J by 6 bases, with 8 bases of the junction left unmatched. This CDR3 is 14 amino acids long. CDR3 sequence (DNA): TGTGCCAGCAGTTCCCGAGGACAGGACCATGGCTACACCTTC. It translates to CASSSRGQDHGYTF.

The V call is TRBV15, the J call TRBJ2-5; 9 bases align to TRBD1. Germline V gives CDR1 LNHNV, CDR2 YYDKDF (reference sequence). J was trimmed by 5 bases and V by 4 bases; bases with no gene match: 14. This CDR3 is built from 17 residues. The CDR3 DNA is TGTGCCACCAGCAAGACCCCTCCGGGACAGGGAGACGAGACCCAGTACTTC. Protein product: CATSKTPPGQGDETQYF.

The chain couples TRBV10-3 to TRBJ2-7; 10 nucleotides agree with TRBD1. V lost 2 bases to trimming and J lost 2 bases; unmatched junction nucleotides: 3. The CDR3 is 15 amino acids. Germline-derived CDR1 and CDR2 are ENHRY and SYGVKD. CDR3 coding DNA: TGTGCCATCAGTGAGCCCGGGACAGGGGCCTACGAGCAGTACTTC. Translation: CAISEPGTGAYEQYF.

This chain joins TRBV7-8 and TRBJ2-7; 12 bases fit TRBD2. The CDR3 totals 15 residues. Germline V gene data show CDR1 as SGHVS and CDR2 as FQNEAQ. V shed 3 bases, J shed 7 bases, and the junction held 7 bases outside the gene matches. The CDR3 here is CASSFLAGGPGEQYF. The CDR3 DNA follows: TGTGCCAGCAGCTTCCTAGCGGGAGGGCCGGGGGAGCAGTACTTC.

The CDR3 bases are TGTGCCAGCATCTACCGGGTCGGGGGATACAATGAGCAGTTCTTC. It specifies CASIYRVGGYNEQFF. The chain couples TRBV6-6 to TRBJ2-1, with a tentative D call TRBD2 (6 bases). This CDR3 has 15 residues. Trimming took off 7 bases at V and 4 bases at J, with 17 bases between the two ends. CDR1 and CDR2 from the germline V gene are MNHNY and SVGAGI (reference sequence).

The chain uses TRBV2 and TRBJ2-1, with 8 nucleotides matching TRBD2. This CDR3 spans 14 amino acids. V gave up 6 bases and J gave up 7 bases; unmatched junction bases: 8. From germline, CDR1 is SNHLY and CDR2 FYNNEI. DNA of the CDR3: TGTGCCAGCAGCGTCCCCGGGACTAGAAATGAGCAGTTCTTC. It translates to CASSVPGTRNEQFF.

The chain joins TRBV7-8 to TRBJ1-4; 7 nucleotides align to TRBD1. Germline lookup yields CDR1 SGHVS and CDR2 FQNEAQ. J gave up 3 bases and V 5 bases, and 9 bases lay outside the gene matches. This CDR3 is 16 amino acids long. Here the CDR3 reads CASSLRRGLSNEKLFF. The CDR3 coding sequence is TGTGCCAGCAGCCTAAGAAGGGGGCTGTCTAATGAAAAACTGTTTTTT.

The chain employs TRBV2 and TRBJ1-5; no clear D gene. Germline loops: CDR1 SNHLY, CDR2 FYNNEI. Deletions cut 3 bases from V and 7 bases from J, with 7 bases between. The CDR3 extends over 12 amino acids. The CDR3 spells CASSDEGQPQHF. The CDR3 bases are TGTGCCAGCAGTGACGAGGGCCAGCCCCAGCATTTT.